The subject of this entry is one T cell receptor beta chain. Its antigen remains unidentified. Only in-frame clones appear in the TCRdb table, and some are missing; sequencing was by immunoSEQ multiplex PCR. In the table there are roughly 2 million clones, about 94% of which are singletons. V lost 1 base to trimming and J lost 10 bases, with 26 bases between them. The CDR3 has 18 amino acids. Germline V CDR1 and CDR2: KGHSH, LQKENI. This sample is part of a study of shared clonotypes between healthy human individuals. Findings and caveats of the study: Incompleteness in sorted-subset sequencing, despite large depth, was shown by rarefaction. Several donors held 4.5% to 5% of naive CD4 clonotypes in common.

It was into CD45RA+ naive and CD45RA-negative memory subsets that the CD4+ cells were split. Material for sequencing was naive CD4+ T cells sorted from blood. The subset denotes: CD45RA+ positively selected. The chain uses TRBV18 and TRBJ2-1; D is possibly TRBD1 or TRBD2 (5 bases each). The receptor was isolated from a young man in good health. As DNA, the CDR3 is TGTGCCAGCTCACCACTAAATTTCCTTCTCGGTGGGGGTATAGAGCAGTTCTTC. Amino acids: CASSPLNFLLGGGIEQFF.